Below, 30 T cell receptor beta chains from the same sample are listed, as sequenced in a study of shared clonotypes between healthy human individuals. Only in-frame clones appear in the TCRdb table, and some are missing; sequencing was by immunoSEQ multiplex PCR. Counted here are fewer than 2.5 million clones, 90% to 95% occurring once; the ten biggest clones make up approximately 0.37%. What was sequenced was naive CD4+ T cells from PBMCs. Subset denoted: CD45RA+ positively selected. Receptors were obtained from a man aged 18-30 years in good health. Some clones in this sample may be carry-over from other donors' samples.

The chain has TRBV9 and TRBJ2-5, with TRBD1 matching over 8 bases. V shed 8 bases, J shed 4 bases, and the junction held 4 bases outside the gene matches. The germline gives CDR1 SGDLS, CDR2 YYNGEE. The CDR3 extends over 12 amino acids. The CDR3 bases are TGTGCCAGGATACAGGGGGGAGAGACCCAGTACTTC. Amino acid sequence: CARIQGGETQYF.

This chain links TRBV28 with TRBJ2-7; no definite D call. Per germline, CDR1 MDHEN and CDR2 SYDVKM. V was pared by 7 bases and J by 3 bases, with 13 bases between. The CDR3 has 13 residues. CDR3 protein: CASTGPTVYEQYF. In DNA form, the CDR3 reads TGTGCCAGCACCGGGCCCACAGTCTACGAGCAGTACTTC.

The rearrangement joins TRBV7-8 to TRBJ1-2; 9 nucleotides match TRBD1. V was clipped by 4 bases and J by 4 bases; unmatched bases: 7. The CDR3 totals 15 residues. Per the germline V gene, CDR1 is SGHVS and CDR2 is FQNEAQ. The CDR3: CASSSGQGVIYGYTF. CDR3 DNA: TGTGCCAGCAGCTCGGGACAGGGTGTAATCTATGGCTACACCTTC.

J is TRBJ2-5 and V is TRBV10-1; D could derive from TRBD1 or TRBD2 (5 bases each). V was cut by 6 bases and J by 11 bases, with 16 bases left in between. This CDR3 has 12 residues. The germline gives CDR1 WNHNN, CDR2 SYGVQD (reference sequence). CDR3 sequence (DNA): TGCGCCAGCAGCCCCCATGAAGGGACGCAGTACTTC. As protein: CASSPHEGTQYF.

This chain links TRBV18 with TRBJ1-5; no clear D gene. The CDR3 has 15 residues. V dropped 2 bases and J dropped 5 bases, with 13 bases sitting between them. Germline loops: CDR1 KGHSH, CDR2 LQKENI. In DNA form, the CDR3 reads TGTGCCAGCTCACCAGGACCGATTGGAGATCAGCCCCAGCATTTT. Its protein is CASSPGPIGDQPQHF.

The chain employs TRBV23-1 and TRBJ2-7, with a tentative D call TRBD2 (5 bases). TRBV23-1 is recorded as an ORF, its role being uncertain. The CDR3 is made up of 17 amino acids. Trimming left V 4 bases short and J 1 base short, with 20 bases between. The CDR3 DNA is TGCGCCAGCAGTCCTCAAGACGGGGTATTGGGGTCCTACGAGCAGTACTTC. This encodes CASSPQDGVLGSYEQYF.

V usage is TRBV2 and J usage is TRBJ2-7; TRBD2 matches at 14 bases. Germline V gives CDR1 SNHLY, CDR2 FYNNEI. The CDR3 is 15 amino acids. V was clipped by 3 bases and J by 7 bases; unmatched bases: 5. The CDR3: CASSDGTSGSVEQYF. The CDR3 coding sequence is TGTGCCAGCAGTGATGGGACTAGCGGGAGTGTTGAGCAGTACTTC.

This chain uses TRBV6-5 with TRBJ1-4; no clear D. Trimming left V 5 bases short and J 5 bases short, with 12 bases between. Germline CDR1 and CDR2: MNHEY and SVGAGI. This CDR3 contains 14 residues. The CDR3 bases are TGTGCCAGCAGTCGAATGGGAGGGAATGAAAAACTGTTTTTT. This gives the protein CASSRMGGNEKLFF.

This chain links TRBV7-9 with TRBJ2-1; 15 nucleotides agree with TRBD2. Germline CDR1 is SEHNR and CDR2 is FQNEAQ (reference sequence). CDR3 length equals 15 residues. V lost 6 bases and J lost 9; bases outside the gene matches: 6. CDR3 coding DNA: TGTGCCAGCAGGTGGCCGGGACTAGCGGGGGGTGAGCAGTTCTTC. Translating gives CASRWPGLAGGEQFF.

CDR3 bases: TGTGCCAGTAGTGGTTGGTCGAGACAGGGACCCACAGATACGCAGTATTTT. Its protein is CASSGWSRQGPTDTQYF. V is TRBV19 and J is TRBJ2-3; 7 nucleotides match TRBD1. V trimming: 5 bases; J trimming: 2 bases; junction bases outside the gene matches: 13. The CDR3 runs to 17 residues. Germline values: CDR1 LNHDA, CDR2 SQIVND (reference sequence).

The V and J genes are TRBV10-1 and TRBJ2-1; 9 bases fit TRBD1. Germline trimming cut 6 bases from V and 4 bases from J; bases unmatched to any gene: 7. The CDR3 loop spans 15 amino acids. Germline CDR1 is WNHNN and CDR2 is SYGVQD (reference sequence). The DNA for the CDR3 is TGCGCCAGCAGCGCCCGGGACAGGGATTACAATGAGCAGTTCTTC. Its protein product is CASSARDRDYNEQFF.

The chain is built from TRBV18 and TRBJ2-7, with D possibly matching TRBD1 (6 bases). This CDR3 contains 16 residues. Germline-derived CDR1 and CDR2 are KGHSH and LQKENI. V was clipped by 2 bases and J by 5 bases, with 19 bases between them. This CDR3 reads CASSPIRTGTTNEQYF. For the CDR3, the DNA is TGTGCCAGCTCACCAATCCGTACAGGGACAACGAACGAGCAGTACTTC.

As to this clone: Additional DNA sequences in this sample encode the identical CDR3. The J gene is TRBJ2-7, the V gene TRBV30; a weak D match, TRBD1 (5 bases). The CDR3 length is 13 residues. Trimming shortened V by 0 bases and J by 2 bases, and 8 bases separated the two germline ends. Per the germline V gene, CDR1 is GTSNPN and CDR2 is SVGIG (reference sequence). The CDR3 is CAWSVRRAYEQYF. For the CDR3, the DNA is TGTGCCTGGAGTGTACGCAGGGCCTACGAGCAGTACTTC.

The CDR3: CASSEAGGPTRETQYF. CDR3 coding DNA: TGTGCCAGCAGCGAAGCGGGAGGGCCTACGAGAGAGACCCAGTACTTC. J is TRBJ2-5 and V is TRBV5-4; TRBD2 agrees at 10 bases. Looked up from germline, CDR1 is SGHNT and CDR2 is YYREEE (reference sequence). Trimming cost V 4 bases and J 4 bases; bases outside gene matches: 10. CDR3 length equals 16 residues.

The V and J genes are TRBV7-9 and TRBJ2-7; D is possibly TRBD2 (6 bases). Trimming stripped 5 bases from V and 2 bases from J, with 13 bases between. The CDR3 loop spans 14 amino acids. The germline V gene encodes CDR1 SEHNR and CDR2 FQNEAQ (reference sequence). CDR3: CASSTAGSTYEQYF. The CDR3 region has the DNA TGTGCCAGCAGCACAGCCGGGAGCACCTACGAGCAGTACTTC.

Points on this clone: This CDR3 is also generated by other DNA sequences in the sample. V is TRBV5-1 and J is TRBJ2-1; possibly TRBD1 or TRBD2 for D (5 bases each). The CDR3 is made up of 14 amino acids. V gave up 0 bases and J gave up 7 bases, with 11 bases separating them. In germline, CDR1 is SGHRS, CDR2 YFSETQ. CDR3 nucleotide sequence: TGCGCCAGCAGCTTGGGACAGCCGGGGAATGAGCAGTTCTTC. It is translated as CASSLGQPGNEQFF.

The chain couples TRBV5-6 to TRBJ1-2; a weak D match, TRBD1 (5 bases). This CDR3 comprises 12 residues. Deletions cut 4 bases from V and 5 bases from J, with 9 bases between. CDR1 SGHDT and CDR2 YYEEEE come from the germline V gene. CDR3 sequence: CASSKDRYGYTF. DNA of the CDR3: TGTGCCAGCAGCAAAGACAGATATGGCTACACCTTC.

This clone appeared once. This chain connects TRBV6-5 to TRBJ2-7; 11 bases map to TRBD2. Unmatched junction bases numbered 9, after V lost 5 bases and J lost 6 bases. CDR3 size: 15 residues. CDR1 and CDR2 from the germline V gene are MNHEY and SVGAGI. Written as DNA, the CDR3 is TGTGCCAGCAGTCGAAATATACTAGCGGGAGTCGAGCAGTACTTC. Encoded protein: CASSRNILAGVEQYF.

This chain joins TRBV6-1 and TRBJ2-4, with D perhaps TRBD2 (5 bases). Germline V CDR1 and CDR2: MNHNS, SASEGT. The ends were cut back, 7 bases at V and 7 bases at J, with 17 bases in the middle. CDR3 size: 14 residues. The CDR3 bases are TGTGCCAGCACCTCTAGCACCGGTTATAACATTCAGTACTTC. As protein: CASTSSTGYNIQYF.

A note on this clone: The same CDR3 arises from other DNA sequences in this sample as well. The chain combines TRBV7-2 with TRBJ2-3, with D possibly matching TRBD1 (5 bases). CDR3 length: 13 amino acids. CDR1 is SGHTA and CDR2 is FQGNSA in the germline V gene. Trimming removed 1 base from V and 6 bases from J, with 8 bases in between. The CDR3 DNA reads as TGTGCCAGCAGCTTAGGGAAGGGGGATACGCAGTATTTT. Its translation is CASSLGKGDTQYF. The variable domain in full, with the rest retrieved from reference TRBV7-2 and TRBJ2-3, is GAGVSQSPSNKVTEKGKDVELRCDPISGHTALYWYRQSLGQGLEFLIYFQGNSAPDKSGLPSDRFSAERTGGSVSTLTIQRTQQEDSAVYLCASSLGKGDTQYFGPGTRLTVL.

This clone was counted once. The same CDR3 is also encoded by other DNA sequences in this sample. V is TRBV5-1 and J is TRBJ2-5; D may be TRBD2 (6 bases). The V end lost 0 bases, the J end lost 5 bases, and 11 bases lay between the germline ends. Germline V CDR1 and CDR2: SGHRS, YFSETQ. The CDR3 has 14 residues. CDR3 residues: CASSLGGDRETQYF. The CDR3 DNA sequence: TGCGCCAGCAGCTTGGGGGGGGACCGCGAGACCCAGTACTTC.

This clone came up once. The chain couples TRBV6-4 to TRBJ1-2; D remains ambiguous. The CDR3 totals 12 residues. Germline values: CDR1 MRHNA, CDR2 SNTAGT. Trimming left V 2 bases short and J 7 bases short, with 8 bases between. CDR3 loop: CASSDNGVGYTF. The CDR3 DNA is TGTGCCAGCAGTGACAACGGGGTTGGCTACACCTTC.

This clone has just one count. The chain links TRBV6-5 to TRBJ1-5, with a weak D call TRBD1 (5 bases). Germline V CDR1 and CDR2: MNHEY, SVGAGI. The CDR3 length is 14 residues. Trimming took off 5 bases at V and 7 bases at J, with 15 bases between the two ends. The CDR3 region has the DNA TGTGCCAGCAGTCGCGTGGGGCTGGGGCAGCCCCAGCATTTT. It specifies CASSRVGLGQPQHF.

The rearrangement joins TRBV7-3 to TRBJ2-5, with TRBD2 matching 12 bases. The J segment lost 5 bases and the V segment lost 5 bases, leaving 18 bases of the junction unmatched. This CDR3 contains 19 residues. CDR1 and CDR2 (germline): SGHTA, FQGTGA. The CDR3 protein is CASSPPPGLAGRGEETQYF. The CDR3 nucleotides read TGTGCCAGCAGCCCGCCGCCGGGACTAGCGGGCCGGGGCGAGGAGACCCAGTACTTC.

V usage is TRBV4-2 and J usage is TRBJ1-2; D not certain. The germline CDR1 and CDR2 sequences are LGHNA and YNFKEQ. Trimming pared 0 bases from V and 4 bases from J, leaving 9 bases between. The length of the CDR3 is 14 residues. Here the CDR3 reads CASSQESTGYGYTF. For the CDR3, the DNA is TGTGCCAGCAGCCAAGAATCGACGGGCTATGGCTACACCTTC.

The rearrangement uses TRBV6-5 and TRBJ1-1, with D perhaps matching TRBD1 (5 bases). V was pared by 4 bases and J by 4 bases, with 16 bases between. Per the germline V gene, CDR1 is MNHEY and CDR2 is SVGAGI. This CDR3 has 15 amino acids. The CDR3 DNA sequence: TGTGCCAGCAGTTGGTTAGGGGCTCGGGTCACTGAAGCTTTCTTT. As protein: CASSWLGARVTEAFF.

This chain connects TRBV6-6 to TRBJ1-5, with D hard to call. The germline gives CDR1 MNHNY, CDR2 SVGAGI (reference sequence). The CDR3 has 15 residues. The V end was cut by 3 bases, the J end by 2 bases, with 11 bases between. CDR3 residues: CASSYEAVGNQPQHF. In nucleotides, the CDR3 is TGTGCCAGCAGTTATGAGGCAGTCGGCAATCAGCCCCAGCATTTT.

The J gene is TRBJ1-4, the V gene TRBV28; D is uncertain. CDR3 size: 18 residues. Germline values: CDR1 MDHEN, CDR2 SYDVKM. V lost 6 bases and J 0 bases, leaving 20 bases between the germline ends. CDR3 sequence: CASSMIGIPPATNEKLFF. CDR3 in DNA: TGTGCCAGCAGCATGATTGGAATTCCCCCCGCAACTAATGAAAAACTGTTTTTT.

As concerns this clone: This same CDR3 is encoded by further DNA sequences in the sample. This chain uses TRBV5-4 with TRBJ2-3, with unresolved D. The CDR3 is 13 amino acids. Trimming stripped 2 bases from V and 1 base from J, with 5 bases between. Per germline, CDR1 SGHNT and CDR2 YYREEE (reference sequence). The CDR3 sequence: CASSFRGTDTQYF. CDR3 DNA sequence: TGTGCCAGCAGCTTTCGTGGCACAGATACGCAGTATTTT. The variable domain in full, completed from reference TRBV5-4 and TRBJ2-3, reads ETGVTQSPTHLIKTRGQQVTLRCSSQSGHNTVSWYQQALGQGPQFIFQYYREEENGRGNFPPRFSGLQFPNYSSELNVNALELDDSALYLCASSFRGTDTQYFGPGTRLTVL.

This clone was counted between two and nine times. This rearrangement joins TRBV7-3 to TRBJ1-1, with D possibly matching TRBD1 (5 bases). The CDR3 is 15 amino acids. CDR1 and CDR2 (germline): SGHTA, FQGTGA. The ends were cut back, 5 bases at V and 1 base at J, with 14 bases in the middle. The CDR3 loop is CASSLTQGPNTEAFF. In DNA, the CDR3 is TGTGCCAGCAGCCTCACTCAGGGACCGAACACTGAAGCTTTCTTT.